One T cell receptor beta chain is described in this entry. Its antigen has not been determined. No base quality information exists; no much larger clone differs at one position. Deletion took 6 bases off V and 2 bases off J, with a span of 15 bases between the germline ends. The CDR3 spans 15 residues, from the cysteine through the phenylalanine. The retained sequence is limited to the CDR3, 45 bases, with the frame set at the first base. Looking up the germline V gene yields CDR1 MGHDK and CDR2 SYGVNS. The cohort comprised under 700 healthy bone marrow donors. At the time of sampling, every cohort member was nominally healthy, though immune exposures that went unrecorded were likely present. The donor was CMV seropositive and was included in the group of about 290 seropositive cohort members. Each donor provided a peripheral blood sample, and peripheral blood mononuclear cells were used for TCR beta sequencing. The Qiagen DNeasy Blood Extraction Kit was used to extract genomic DNA from the blood cell samples.

The library was generated by the immunoSEQ multiplex PCR assay. The multiplex PCR relied on a mix of 60 forward primers for TCR Vbeta segments and 13 reverse primers for TCR Jbeta segments. The CDR3 region of rearranged TCR beta genes was amplified from genomic DNA by a multiplex PCR assay. The Illumina HiSeq System was used to sequence the amplified TCR beta libraries as 87-base-pair reads. On the authors' methods: A later analysis counted around 72 million unique TCR beta chains across the 600 to 850 repertoires, and some 11 million of these chains were shared by at least two donors. A nearest-neighbor algorithm error-corrected the raw reads and collapsed the reads into unique sequences, merging closely related sequences to remove PCR and sequencing errors. To assign V, D and J gene segments, CDR3 sequences were aligned to IMGT reference sequences. Each retained sequence needed at least a six-nucleotide match to both a V gene segment and a J gene segment. A rearrangement was called productive if the CDR3 had no stop codons and remained in frame with V and J, and every other rearrangement was called non-productive. Following IMGT convention, CDR3 was defined as the stretch from the second conserved V-encoded cysteine up to the conserved J-encoded phenylalanine. The earlier analysis of about 590 of the donors excluded sequences that lacked an unambiguous match to a single V gene segment. An earlier analysis of about 590 of the donors classified V segments as functional when productive rearrangements were above 56.7% and as segregating when the standard deviation between donors was above 5%. To diagnose cytomegalovirus status from the catalog of TCR beta chain sequences, a statistical classification framework was built. In a later analysis, V and J genes were assigned by comparing TCR nucleotide sequences against IMGT/GENE-DB human TR gene sequences. Using the TCRdist pipeline, a later analysis assigned CDR3 sequences along with most-parsimonious VDJ recombination scenarios. In a later analysis, each TCR beta chain was defined by its CDR3 amino acid sequence together with its V-gene family, and reads lacking a unique V-gene family were excluded. To address suspected cross-contamination and a sequencing artifact, a later analysis removed roughly 580 highly shared, low-generation-probability nucleotide sequences. In a later analysis, a clonal expansion index for each public chain was calculated from normalized within-repertoire ranks of inferred template counts. A later analysis computed generation probabilities with a VDJ recombination model fitted to out-of-frame rearrangements, and checked the results against IGoR. A later analysis scored TCR-TCR, TCR-HLA and TCR-CMV co-occurrence with hypergeometric tests, applying a repertoire-size bias correction to TCR pairs. A later analysis estimated false discovery rates by permuting HLA or CMV assignments 20 times. In a later analysis, co-occurring TCRs were grouped using DBSCAN, and TCRdist sequence similarity was added for clustering within HLA-allele-positive subsets. Co-occurrence clustering excluded repertoires with fewer than 30,000 or more than 120,000 public chains, plus five with anomalous nucleotide sharing. TCRdb stores this immuneACCESS table with in-frame sequences only. Part of the clones is absent; in the studies checked, under half of the shortfall reflects unresolved V genes, and no reason is known for the rest. Clonal size and the V and J genes are those of that table, whereas D and trimming came from the DNA. The table for this sample lists about 190,000 clones; 80% to 85% of them were counted only once. Approximately 6.3% of the sample belongs to the ten largest clones.

The source of the sample is a study of cytomegalovirus exposure and HLA in healthy donors (dated by TCRdb to 2016 to 2017). Notes on the research overall: An earlier analysis of more than 550 of the donors reported 250 to 300 Gb of sequence data and 95 million to 120 million unique TCR beta sequences obtained from around 170 million T cells. Roughly 290 gigabases of sequencing data and around 85 million unique TCR sequences made up an early release that covered some 640 HLA-typed donors. Among the approximately 400 genotyped donors, 75% to 90% belonged to the genetic ancestry cluster associated with self-reported Caucasian donors. The study aimed to test whether cataloging public T cell receptors could reveal signatures of past pathogen exposure. Using immunosequencing, the study profiled T cell repertoires from about 610 subjects and related those repertoires to cytomegalovirus serostatus. Along with the approximately 700-subject first cohort, a separate validation cohort of over a hundred different subjects was used. To predict cytomegalovirus infection status, the study combined high-throughput TCR immunosequencing, statistical association of individual TCRs with disease status, and machine learning. In a later analysis, previously published TCR beta repertoires from more than 500 donors were re-analyzed and high-resolution HLA genotyping was added so that TCR occurrence patterns could be studied. In the later analysis, no new phenotypic data were used to find candidate immune exposures; instead, reliance was placed on TCR beta sequences and their occurrence across donors. To decide whether each TCR beta V gene segment behaved as functional or pseudogenic, an earlier analysis of approximately 620 of the donors relied on high-throughput TCR beta sequencing. Donor age, sex, ethnicity and CMV serostatus were compiled alongside the repertoire data. Genome-wide SNP genotypes for about three fifths of the roughly 670 donors were used in a later genetic analysis, which treated that subset as a discovery cohort. Every discovery cohort repertoire had been produced on one sequencing platform. HLA typing included class I and class II loci at four-digit resolution. The number of typed donors differed by locus: about 620-630 for A, B, C, DRB1 and DQB1; approximately 520 for DQA1; some 590 for DPA1; and some 450 for DPB1. Roughly five DR-DQ haplotypes were handled as single units for association and clustering because linkage in the cohort was strong. Among about 400 genotyped donors of the cohort, an average of approximately 200,000 unique TCR beta nucleotide sequences was sequenced per donor, of which 15% to 20% were non-productive. Beyond this particular receptor, the publication reports: In a later genetic analysis, a missense DCLRE1C variant was associated with V-gene and J-gene trimming of TCR beta chains, and the association was replicated in an independent cohort. Strong co-occurrence of HLA alleles, especially DR and DQ, made assigning TCR associations to individual alleles difficult. Sequencing depth was assumed to be roughly uniform across donors in the presence/absence analyses, though that assumption may not hold. In a later analysis, several top co-occurrence clusters were reported to appear linked to parvovirus B19, influenza, CMV and Epstein-Barr virus. Across donors, most TCR sequences were observed very rarely, whereas some public TCRs were present in many individuals. In the study, 150 to 200 TCR beta chains were listed as associated with cytomegalovirus. Because counts were too low, some 16 rarely observed V segments, including chromosome 9 orphons, were excluded from the earlier analysis of several hundred of the donors. In vitro tests confirmed that a few of the cytomegalovirus-associated TCR beta chains recognize cytomegalovirus antigens. Compared with the roughly 670-donor mean, donors in an Asian-associated ancestry cluster had fewer N-insertions in productive TCRs, according to a later genetic analysis. Compared with equally common non-associated chains, HLA-associated TCR beta chains in a later analysis were more clonally expanded and had lower generation probabilities. The 87-base-pair reads could not distinguish some IMGT-functional V segments, including TRBV6-2 and TRBV6-3, so those segments were excluded. Because HLA typing was missing for some donors at each locus, association tests included only the typed subset. Specific HLA alleles were associated with 15,000 to 20,000 TCR beta sequences at a false discovery rate of 0.05 in a later analysis. A later analysis found that most CMV-associated TCR beta chains appeared HLA-restricted, with HLA associations seemingly driven largely by CMV exposure. A later analysis found that TCR association rates varied across HLA loci, with DRB1 alleles showing the most associated TCRs and HLA-C alleles the fewest. The classifier was reported to diagnose cytomegalovirus status with high specificity and sensitivity in both the original and validation cohorts. The authors suggested that the approach could potentially be extended to other disease states and immunological phenotypes. A further reported finding was that TCR beta sequences accurately predicted the HLA-A and HLA-B alleles for most subjects in the first cohort. The sequencing pipeline was judged likely to have produced a cluster of highly shared sequence variants as a technical artifact. In this cohort, only TCR beta chains were sequenced, and detectable features were limited by the absence of alpha or paired-chain data. For the cohort, immune exposure information was limited to CMV serostatus. Linkage disequilibrium might explain the correlated functional status among segregating V segments, but an unknown experimental factor could not be ruled out. In an earlier analysis of fewer than 750 of the donors, most TCR beta V segments were observed in productive rearrangements about 90% or about 30% of the time, broadly matching IMGT annotations.

This TCR was recovered from a man aged 35-49 years in good health and CMV-seropositive. The sample comprised PBMCs. The chain is made from TRBV25-1 and TRBJ2-3; TRBD1 could be the D gene, as 7 bases match. Here is the DNA: TGTGCCAGCAGCCGAGGAGGGGGCCTCACAGATACGCAGTATTTT. Its protein product is CASSRGGGLTDTQYF.